The next 21 T cell receptor beta chains were all read from a single sample in a study of blood T cell repertoires in COVID-19. Clones were read by immunoSEQ multiplex PCR, and TCRdb kept only the in-frame ones, dropping some. The sample yields almost 200,000 clones, roughly nine tenths seen once. Specimen: peripheral blood. Receptors originate from a woman in her seventies with acute or convalescent COVID-19.

The chain uses TRBV9 and TRBJ2-7; D is undetermined. Germline V gives CDR1 SGDLS, CDR2 YYNGEE. V was cut by 0 bases and J by 1 base, with 14 bases left in between. The CDR3 covers 16 residues. The CDR3 loop reads CASSVGGDRRSYEQYF. The CDR3 nucleotides read TGTGCCAGCAGCGTAGGTGGAGACCGACGATCCTACGAGCAGTACTTC.

On this clone: The junction does not match germline at one end; this may be a read error. This chain links TRBV2 with TRBJ1-2, with D perhaps matching TRBD1 (5 bases). This CDR3 contains 13 residues. Per the germline V gene, CDR1 is SNHLY and CDR2 is FYNNEI. The CDR3: CASREDSHYGYTF. The CDR3 region has the DNA TGTGCCAGCAGGGAAGACAGCCACTATGGCTACACCTTC.

This sequence joins TRBV19 and TRBJ2-7; a possible D gene is TRBD1 (5 bases). Germline loops: CDR1 LNHDA, CDR2 SQIVND (reference sequence). V lost 5 bases and J lost 5, with 16 bases in between. This CDR3 region has 14 residues. The CDR3 DNA sequence: TGTGCCAGTAGTGGGGCAGGGTTCGTCAACGAGCAGTACTTC. It encodes CASSGAGFVNEQYF.

The chain is built from TRBV4-1 and TRBJ2-3, with unresolved D. Germline lookup yields CDR1 MGHRA and CDR2 YSYEKL. V was pared by 1 base and J by 6 bases, with 8 bases between. The CDR3 runs 13 residues. Written as DNA, the CDR3 is TGCGCCAGCAGCCAAGCCGGGTTGGATACGCAGTATTTT. Amino acids: CASSQAGLDTQYF.

In its sample, this clone was seen once. This sequence joins TRBV7-2 and TRBJ2-7; D is undetermined. Per the germline V gene, CDR1 is SGHTA and CDR2 is FQGNSA. CDR3 size: 12 residues. Between the trimmed V and J ends, which lost 4 bases and 6 bases, there was a span of 10 bases. The CDR3 nucleotides read TGTGCCAGCAGCTGGAGCCGGCGCGAGCAGTACTTC. Protein product: CASSWSRREQYF. The full variable domain, rest sourced from reference TRBV7-2 and TRBJ2-7, is GAGVSQSPSNKVTEKGKDVELRCDPISGHTALYWYRQSLGQGLEFLIYFQGNSAPDKSGLPSDRFSAERTGGSVSTLTIQRTQQEDSAVYLCASSWSRREQYFGPGTRLTVT.

The chain joins TRBV7-2 to TRBJ2-7; D is possibly TRBD2 (5 bases). The CDR3 totals 13 residues. Germline-derived CDR1 and CDR2 are SGHTA and FQGNSA. V was clipped by 2 bases and J by 1 base, with 6 bases between them. The CDR3, as DNA: TGTGCCAGCAGCTTACGGAGGTCCTACGAGCAGTACTTC. The encoded protein is CASSLRRSYEQYF.

CDR3 in DNA: TGCAGTGCTAGTGCCCAAACTAGCGGGAGGGCCACGGGTATGGATGAGCAGTTCTTC. Translating gives CSASAQTSGRATGMDEQFF. This sequence joins TRBV20-1 and TRBJ2-1, with TRBD2 matching 13 bases. After removal of 3 bases from V and 8 bases from J, the junction contained 19 bases not matched to a gene. CDR1 DFQATT and CDR2 SNEGSKA come from the germline V gene (reference sequence). This CDR3 has 19 amino acids.

This sequence joins TRBV2 and TRBJ1-3; D possibly corresponds to TRBD1 (6 bases). There are 15 residues in the CDR3. CDR1 is SNHLY and CDR2 is FYNNEI in the germline V gene. Trimming took off 2 bases at V and 2 bases at J, with 10 bases between the two ends. In DNA, the CDR3 is TGTGCCAGCAGTGAATTGACAGGACCTGGAAACACCATATATTTT. Amino acids: CASSELTGPGNTIYF.

V usage is TRBV11-2 and J usage is TRBJ2-3, with 10 nucleotides matching TRBD1. The V gene's germline CDR1 is SGHAT and CDR2 FQNNGV. The V segment lost 5 bases and the J segment 3 bases; nucleotides outside the gene matches: 5. CDR3 length equals 15 residues. The CDR3, as DNA: TGTGCCAGCAGCCCCGGACAGGGGGGAACAGATACGCAGTATTTT. Translated, it gives CASSPGQGGTDTQYF.

The chain recombines TRBV2 with TRBJ2-2; no clear D gene. Trimming removed 3 bases from V and 4 bases from J, with 9 bases in between. This CDR3 has 14 residues. CDR1 SNHLY and CDR2 FYNNEI come from the germline V gene. The CDR3 sequence is CASSENSFTGELFF. The CDR3 DNA is TGTGCCAGCAGTGAGAACTCCTTCACCGGGGAGCTGTTTTTT.

The chain uses TRBV9 and TRBJ1-1; tentative D call: TRBD1 (5 bases). Trimming removed 0 bases from V and 0 bases from J, with 12 bases in between. The CDR3 totals 16 residues. The V gene's germline CDR1 is SGDLS and CDR2 YYNGEE. The CDR3 coding sequence is TGTGCCAGCAGCGTAGATCTACCAGGGATGAACACTGAAGCTTTCTTT. Translating gives CASSVDLPGMNTEAFF. The full variable domain, with the rest looked up from reference TRBV9 and TRBJ1-1, is DSGVTQTPKHLITATGQRVTLRCSPRSGDLSVYWYQQSLDQGLQFLIQYYNGEERAKGNILERFSAQQFPDLHSELNLSSLELGDSALYFCASSVDLPGMNTEAFFGQGTRLTVV.

The chain joins TRBV5-1 to TRBJ2-5; D remains unclear. This CDR3 has 16 amino acids. From germline, CDR1 is SGHRS and CDR2 YFSETQ. Trimming took off 4 bases at V and 1 base at J, with 17 bases between the two ends. DNA of the CDR3: TGCGCCAGCAGCCTTGCCACCCCCTCGGGCCAAGAGACCCAGTACTTC. As protein: CASSLATPSGQETQYF. The full variable domain, rest sourced from reference TRBV5-1 and TRBJ2-5, is KAGVTQTPRYLIKTRGQQVTLSCSPISGHRSVSWYQQTPGQGLQFLFEYFSETQRNKGNFPGRFSGRQFSNSRSEMNVSTLELGDSALYLCASSLATPSGQETQYFGPGTRLLVL.

The V call is TRBV6-4, the J call TRBJ2-2, with 7 bases aligning to TRBD2. The CDR3 consists of 14 residues. Trimming at V came to 2 bases and at J to 5 bases, leaving 2 bases not matched to a gene. The germline V gene encodes CDR1 MRHNA and CDR2 SNTAGT. CDR3 protein: CASSDRSGTGELFF. The CDR3 DNA reads TGTGCCAGCAGTGACCGTAGCGGGACCGGGGAGCTGTTTTTT.

V gene TRBV15 combines with J gene TRBJ2-1, with 9 positions matching TRBD2. J was trimmed by 5 bases and V by 7 bases; bases with no gene match: 6. Germline assignment: CDR1 LNHNV and CDR2 YYDKDF (reference sequence). The CDR3 has 14 amino acids. CDR3 amino acids: CATKRGRENNEQFF. As DNA, the CDR3 is TGTGCCACCAAGCGCGGGAGGGAAAACAATGAGCAGTTCTTC.

The chain links TRBV6-5 to TRBJ1-1; TRBD1 aligns across 8 bases. This CDR3 has 15 amino acids. V dropped 7 bases and J dropped 1; count of bases not matched to a gene: 8. Germline assignment: CDR1 MNHEY and CDR2 SVGAGI. The CDR3 is CASTKPGQGNTEAFF. CDR3 DNA: TGTGCCAGCACCAAACCCGGACAGGGGAACACTGAAGCTTTCTTT.

This chain links TRBV11-3 with TRBJ2-5; 9 bases map to TRBD2. The CDR3 consists of 17 residues. Germline V CDR1 and CDR2: SGHNT, YENEEA. V lost 3 bases and J lost 2; bases outside the gene matches: 10. The chain's CDR3 is CASSFFGGGRVQETQYF. The CDR3, as DNA: TGTGCCAGCAGCTTTTTCGGTGGCGGGAGGGTACAAGAGACCCAGTACTTC.

J is TRBJ1-1 and V is TRBV9; D might be TRBD1 (5 bases). The germline CDR1 and CDR2 sequences are SGDLS and YYNGEE. V was trimmed by 4 bases and J by 4 bases, leaving 11 bases between them. This CDR3 is 13 amino acids long. The CDR3 DNA reads TGTGCCAGCAGCCGGGACTTGGCCACTGAAGCTTTCTTT. Amino acids: CASSRDLATEAFF.

This chain uses TRBV15 with TRBJ1-1, with D maybe TRBD1 (6 bases). V lost 4 bases to trimming and J lost 1 base, with 10 bases between them. Germline V lookup: CDR1 LNHNV, CDR2 YYDKDF (reference sequence). This CDR3 has 14 residues. The DNA of the CDR3 is TGTGCCACCAGCAAGGGACAAAAGAACACTGAAGCTTTCTTT. This sequence encodes CATSKGQKNTEAFF.

The rearrangement joins TRBV6-6 to TRBJ1-1; 9 bases match TRBD1. After removal of 5 bases from V and 6 bases from J, the junction contained 13 bases not matched to a gene. The V gene's germline CDR1 is MNHNY and CDR2 SVGAGI (reference sequence). The length of the CDR3 is 16 residues. The CDR3 is CASSQLGQGKGPEAFF. CDR3 nucleotide sequence: TGTGCCAGCAGTCAACTGGGACAGGGAAAGGGGCCTGAAGCTTTCTTT.

The chain couples TRBV18 to TRBJ2-3; the D gene is possibly TRBD1 (7 bases). V was trimmed by 3 bases and J by 6 bases, leaving 13 bases between them. The germline gives CDR1 KGHSH, CDR2 LQKENI. The CDR3 is 14 amino acids. CDR3 in amino acids: CASSPVAGGDTQYF. DNA of the CDR3: TGTGCCAGCTCACCGGTGGCAGGGGGGGATACGCAGTATTTT.

The gene calls are TRBV18 and TRBJ1-1; TRBD1 might be the D (5 bases). This CDR3 contains 15 residues. The ends were cut back, 4 bases at V and 1 base at J, with 13 bases in the middle. Germline CDR1 and CDR2: KGHSH and LQKENI. The CDR3 DNA is TGTGCCAGCTCACGAGGTCCAGGGCCGAACACTGAAGCTTTCTTT. Encoded protein: CASSRGPGPNTEAFF.